This T cell receptor beta chain emerged from a study of OX40 agonist ivuxolimab in advanced cancers. Overall study context: Ivuxolimab, which is an agonistic anti-OX40 (CD134) antibody, was administered to the patients.

Some clones are missing from TCRdb's copy, which holds only in-frame ones; the method was immunoSEQ multiplex PCR. The sample carries 77,000 or so clones, nearly 90% recorded once. General study findings and limits: The antigens recognized by the expanded peripheral T cells, that is their antigen specificity, were not determined.

Of note for this clone: Its antigen is not identified.

Germline V gives CDR1 SGDLS, CDR2 YYNGEE. The CDR3 extends over 15 amino acids. V gave up 4 bases and J gave up 0 bases; unmatched junction bases: 3. The genes are TRBV9 and TRBJ1-4, with 7 bases fitting TRBD1. This sequence originates from an adult with an advanced solid tumor such as melanoma, head and neck, liver or kidney cancer. Sample: CD4+ or CD8+ T cells sorted from blood, taken in a trial of the OX40 agonist ivuxolimab. CDR3 residues: CASSTGTATNEKLFF. In DNA, the CDR3 is TGTGCCAGCAGCACCGGGACAGCAACTAATGAAAAACTGTTTTTT.